This T cell receptor beta chain came from a study of shared clonotypes between healthy human individuals. The CDR3 has 12 amino acids. The germline CDR1 and CDR2 sequences are MDHEN and SYDVKM. V dropped 5 bases and J dropped 3; count of bases not matched to a gene: 1. This clone has just one count. Clones were read by immunoSEQ multiplex PCR, and TCRdb kept only the in-frame ones, dropping some. The sample includes 550,000 to 600,000 clones, 70% to 80% of them seen just once. The source is a woman in her forties in good health. Some clones in this sample may be carry-over from other donors' samples. The sample was PBMCs. The chain employs TRBV28 and TRBJ2-7; 7 positions match TRBD1. CDR3 in DNA: TGTGCCAGCAGTGGGACAGTCTACGAGCAGTACTTC. This gives the protein CASSGTVYEQYF.